Sequencing of this T cell receptor (beta chain) was carried out in a study of glioma-infiltrating T cells after dendritic cell vaccination. Sequenced by immunoSEQ multiplex PCR; TCRdb stores in-frame clones only, minus some. The data hold over 90,000 clones, with about 85% observed a single time. Patients had residual fresh-frozen tumor tissue and more than two years of survival data. The sequencing here drew on blood, taken before dendritic cell vaccination. The clonotype originates from a human donor with glioblastoma.

The CDR3 spells CASSAGGEQYF. The CDR3 DNA is TGTGCCAGTAGTGCCGGGGGCGAGCAGTACTTC. This sequence joins TRBV19 and TRBJ2-7; TRBD2 is a possible D gene (6 bases). The CDR3 is 11 residues long. V lost 5 bases and J 6 bases, leaving 8 bases between the germline ends. Germline CDR1 is LNHDA and CDR2 is SQIVND (reference sequence).